The clone carrying this TCR beta chain has at least ten counts. This specimen belongs to a study of CD8+CD57+ T cells in acquired aplastic anemia. Selection for sequencing was limited to patients who had shown CD8+CD57+ cell expansion by flow cytometry. This CDR3 region has 15 residues. V dropped 5 bases and J dropped 4; count of bases not matched to a gene: 7. Looked up from germline, CDR1 is SEHNR and CDR2 is FQNEAQ (reference sequence). Genomic DNA served as template for TCR beta VDJ and CDR3 profiling. Each CDR3 protein gets one entry after TCRdb re-called the reads with MiXCR. The table shows approximately 180,000 distinct CDR3 sequences, with 40% to 50% occurring only once.

The sequencing sample was made of sorted CD4+, CD8+, or CD8+CD57+ T cells (not recorded which) from PBMCs. This receptor was taken from a human donor with aplastic anemia. The V gene is TRBV7-9, the J gene TRBJ1-4, with TRBD1 identical over 7 bases. CDR3 nucleotides: TGTGCCAGCAGCCCCCGCCGGGACAGTAATGAAAAACTGTTTTTT. It specifies CASSPRRDSNEKLFF.